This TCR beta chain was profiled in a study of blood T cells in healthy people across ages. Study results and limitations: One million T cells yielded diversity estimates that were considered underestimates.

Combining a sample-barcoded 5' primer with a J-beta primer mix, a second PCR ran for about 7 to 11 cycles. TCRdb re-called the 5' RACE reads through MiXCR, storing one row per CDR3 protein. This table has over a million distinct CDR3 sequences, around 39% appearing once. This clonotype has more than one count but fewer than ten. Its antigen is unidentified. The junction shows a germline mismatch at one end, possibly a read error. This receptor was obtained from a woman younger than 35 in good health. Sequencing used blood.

CDR3 amino acids: CASSLSLDSYEQYF. CDR3 bases: TGTGCCAGCAGCTTATCACTCGACAGCTACGAGCAGTACTTC. The V gene is TRBV5-1, the J gene TRBJ2-7; possible D gene TRBD1, 5 bases. Germline assignment: CDR1 SGHRS and CDR2 YFSETQ. The CDR3 runs to 14 residues.